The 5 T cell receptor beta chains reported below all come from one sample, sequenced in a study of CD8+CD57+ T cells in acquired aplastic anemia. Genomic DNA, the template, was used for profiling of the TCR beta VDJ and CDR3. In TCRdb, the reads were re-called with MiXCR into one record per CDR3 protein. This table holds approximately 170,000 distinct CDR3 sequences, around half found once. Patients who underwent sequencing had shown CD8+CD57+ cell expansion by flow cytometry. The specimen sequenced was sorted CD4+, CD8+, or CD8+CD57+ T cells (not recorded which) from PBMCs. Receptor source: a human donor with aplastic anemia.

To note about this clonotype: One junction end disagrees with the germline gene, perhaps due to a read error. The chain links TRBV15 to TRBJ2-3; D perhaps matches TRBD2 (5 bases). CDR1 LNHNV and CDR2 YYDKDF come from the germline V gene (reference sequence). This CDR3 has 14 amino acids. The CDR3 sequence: CATGRTGRTETQYF. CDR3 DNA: TGTGCCACCGGCAGGACTGGACGCACAGAGACGCAGTATTTT.

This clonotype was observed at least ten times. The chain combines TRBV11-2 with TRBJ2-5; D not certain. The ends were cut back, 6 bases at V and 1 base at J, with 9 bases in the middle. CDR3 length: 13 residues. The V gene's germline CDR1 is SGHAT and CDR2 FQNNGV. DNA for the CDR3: TGTGCCAGCAGGAGGACGATCCAAGAGACCCAGTACTTC. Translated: CASRRTIQETQYF.

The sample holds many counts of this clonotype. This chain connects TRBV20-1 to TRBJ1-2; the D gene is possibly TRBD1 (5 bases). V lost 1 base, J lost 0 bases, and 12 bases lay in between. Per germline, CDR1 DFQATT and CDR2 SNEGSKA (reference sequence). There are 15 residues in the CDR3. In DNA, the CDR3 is TGCAGTGCTAGAGGGGGGAAAGACGCTAACTATGGCTACACCTTC. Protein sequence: CSARGGKDANYGYTF.

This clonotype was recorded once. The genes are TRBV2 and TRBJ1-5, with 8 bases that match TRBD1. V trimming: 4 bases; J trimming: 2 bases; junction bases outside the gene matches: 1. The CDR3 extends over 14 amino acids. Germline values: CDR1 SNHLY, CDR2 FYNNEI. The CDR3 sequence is CASSGGQGNQPQHF. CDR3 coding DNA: TGTGCCAGCAGTGGGGGACAGGGCAATCAGCCCCAGCATTTT.

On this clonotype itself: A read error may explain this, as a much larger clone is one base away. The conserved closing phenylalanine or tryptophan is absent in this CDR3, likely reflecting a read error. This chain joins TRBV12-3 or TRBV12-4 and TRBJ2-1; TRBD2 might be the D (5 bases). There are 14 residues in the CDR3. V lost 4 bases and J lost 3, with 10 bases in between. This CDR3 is CASSSGTSYNEQFL. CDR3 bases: TGTGCCAGCAGTTCCGGAACTAGCTACAATGAGCAGTTCTTA.